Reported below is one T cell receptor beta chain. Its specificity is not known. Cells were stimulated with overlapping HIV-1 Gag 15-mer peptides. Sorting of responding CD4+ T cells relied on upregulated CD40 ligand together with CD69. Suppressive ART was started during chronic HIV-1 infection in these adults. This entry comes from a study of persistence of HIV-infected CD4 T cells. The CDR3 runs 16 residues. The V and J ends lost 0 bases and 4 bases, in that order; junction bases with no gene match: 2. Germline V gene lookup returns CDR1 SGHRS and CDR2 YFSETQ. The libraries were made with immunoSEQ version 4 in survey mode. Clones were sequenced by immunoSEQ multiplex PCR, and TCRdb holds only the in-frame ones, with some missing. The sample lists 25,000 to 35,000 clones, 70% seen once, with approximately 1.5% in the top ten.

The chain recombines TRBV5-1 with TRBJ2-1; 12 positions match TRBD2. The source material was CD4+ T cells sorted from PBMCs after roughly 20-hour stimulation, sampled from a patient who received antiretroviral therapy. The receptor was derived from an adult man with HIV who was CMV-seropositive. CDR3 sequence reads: CASSLDLAGGYNEQFF. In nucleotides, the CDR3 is TGCGCCAGCAGCTTGGACCTAGCGGGGGGGTACAATGAGCAGTTCTTC.